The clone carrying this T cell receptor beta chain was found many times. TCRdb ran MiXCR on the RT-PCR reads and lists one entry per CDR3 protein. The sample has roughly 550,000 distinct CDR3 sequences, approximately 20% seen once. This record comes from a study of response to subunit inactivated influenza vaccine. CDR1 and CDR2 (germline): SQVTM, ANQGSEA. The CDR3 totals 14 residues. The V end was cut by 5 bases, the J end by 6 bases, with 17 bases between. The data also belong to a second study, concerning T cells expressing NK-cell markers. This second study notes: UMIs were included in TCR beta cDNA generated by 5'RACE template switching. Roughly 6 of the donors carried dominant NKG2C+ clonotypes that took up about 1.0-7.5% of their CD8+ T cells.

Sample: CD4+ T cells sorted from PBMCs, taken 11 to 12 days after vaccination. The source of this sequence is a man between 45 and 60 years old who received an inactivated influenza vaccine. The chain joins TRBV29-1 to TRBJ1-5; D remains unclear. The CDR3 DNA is TGCAGCGTTAGGGATATTGAGGGAGCTCAGCCCCAGCATTTT. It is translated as CSVRDIEGAQPQHF.